This record covers a single T cell receptor (beta chain). Antigen unknown. A much larger clone lies one base from this, so it may be a read error. This sample was included in a study of tumor-infiltrating lymphocytes in primary liver carcinoma. The wider study: Patients were men and women aged 30 to 69 years. Whole-study results and caveats: Blood had a significantly lower top-250-clone fraction than tumors did (p = 0.039). A fraction of only about 7-24% of top clones appeared in all five tumor regions.

Unsorted bulk tissue (roughly 19-31 mg) underwent RNA and DNA co-extraction. Germline V CDR1 and CDR2: SNHLY, FYNNEI. This CDR3 has 11 amino acids. From approximately 490 ng total RNA, TCR beta cDNA was generated with a primer in the constant region. Three nested multiplex PCR rounds of slightly modified ARM-PCR generated TCR beta libraries. A C-beta reverse primer was combined with TRBV1-TRBV30 forward primers in the first two PCR rounds, and each round had roughly 9 cycles. Via MiXCR, TCRdb re-called the multiplex PCR reads, giving one row per CDR3 protein. The table lists 150,000 to 200,000 distinct CDR3 sequences, around four fifths of them singletons.

The V and J genes are TRBV2 and TRBJ2-7; no definite D call. This receptor was identified in a man aged 35 to 55 with primary liver carcinoma and hepatitis B virus infection. The sequenced sample was tumor tissue from primary liver carcinoma. This CDR3 is CARSEALQATF. The CDR3 coding sequence is TGTGCCAGAAGTGAAGCGCTTCAGGCTACTTTC.